This is a list of T cell receptor beta chains from one sample in a study of blood T cell repertoires in COVID-19. TCRdb's table, derived via immunoSEQ multiplex PCR, lists solely in-frame clones and lacks some. The repertoire holds a few hundred thousand clones, with about 86% as singletons. Material: PBMCs or T cells enriched from blood (not recorded which). The receptor set was obtained from a man younger than 45 with acute COVID-19. Each CDR3 is given with its conserved first and last residue. The order of the fields is D gene, J gene, CDR3 length, V gene, clone size, CDR3 protein, CDR3 DNA. A D gene is named only where the DNA matches it firmly. Only part of the rows carry a size: once, few, many, or a class if the clone is expanded.

>NA|TRBJ1-2|14|TRBV27|few
CASTNRAFGYGYTF
TGTGCCAGCACGAACAGGGCCTTTGGCTATGGCTACACCTTC
>TRBD1|TRBJ2-2|16|TRBV19|NA
CASRPGQGANTGELFF
TGTGCCAGTAGACCCGGACAGGGGGCGAACACCGGGGAGCTGTTTTTT
>TRBD2|TRBJ2-2|15|TRBV7-2|NA
CASSLQRGVSGELFF
TGTGCCAGCAGCTTACAGCGGGGGGTATCCGGGGAGCTGTTTTTT
>NA|TRBJ1-4|15|TRBV19|NA
CASSRGITTNEKLFF
TGTGCCAGTAGTCGGGGGATTACAACTAATGAAAAACTGTTTTTT
>TRBD2|TRBJ2-1|15|TRBV27|NA
CASSLTSGGFNEQFF
TGTGCCAGCAGTTTGACTAGCGGGGGTTTTAATGAGCAGTTCTTC
>TRBD1|TRBJ1-1|14|TRBV4-2|NA
CASSEQGTNTEAFF
TGTGCCAGCAGCGAACAGGGGACGAACACTGAAGCTTTCTTT
>NA|TRBJ2-1|14|TRBV11-1|NA
CASKDSTAYNEQFF
TGTGCCAGCAAGGACAGTACGGCCTACAATGAGCAGTTCTTC
>TRBD1|TRBJ1-1|15|TRBV6-5|NA
CASSWQTGGGTEAFF
TGTGCCAGCAGTTGGCAGACAGGGGGGGGCACTGAAGCTTTCTTT
>TRBD2|TRBJ2-5|17|TRBV5-1|NA
CASSLPSTSGFQETQYF
TGTGCCAGCAGCTTGCCCTCCACTAGCGGGTTCCAAGAGACCCAGTACTTC
>NA|TRBJ2-2|14|TRBV28|NA
CASSLPPSGGELFF
TGTGCCAGCAGTTTACCCCCAAGCGGGGGGGAGCTGTTTTTT
>NA|TRBJ2-3|13|TRBV5-6|NA
CASSGAQGDTQYF
TGTGCCAGCAGCGGCGCCCAGGGAGATACGCAGTATTTT
>NA|TRBJ2-5|14|TRBV3-1/TRBV3-2|NA
CASSQDPGKETQYF
TGTGCCAGCAGCCAAGATCCCGGGAAAGAGACCCAGTACTTC
>TRBD2|TRBJ2-1|14|TRBV12-5|NA
CASGSGTTYNEQFF
TGTGCTAGTGGTTCCGGGACTACTTACAATGAGCAGTTCTTC
>TRBD1|TRBJ1-6|13|TRBV28|NA
CASRTGYNSPLHF
TGTGCCAGCAGGACAGGGTATAATTCACCCCTCCACTTT
>NA|TRBJ1-6|15|TRBV5-1|NA
CASSLAAGGNSPLHF
TGTGCCAGCAGCTTGGCCGCGGGGGGGAATTCACCCCTCCACTTT
>TRBD2|TRBJ2-1|17|TRBV4-2|NA
CASSQAGRSSGRDEQFF
TGTGCCAGCAGCCAAGCTGGGCGGTCTAGCGGGAGAGATGAGCAGTTCTTC
>NA|TRBJ1-3|13|TRBV3-1/TRBV3-2|once
CASTALSGNTIYF
TGTGCCAGCACCGCACTATCCGGGAACACCATATATTTT
>NA|TRBJ2-1|16|TRBV27|NA
CASSLSSAVSYNEQFF
TGTGCCAGCAGTCTGAGTTCAGCGGTGTCCTACAATGAGCAGTTCTTC
>NA|TRBJ1-6|14|TRBV7-9|few
CASSLEGVGSPLHF
TGTGCCAGCAGCTTAGAGGGGGTAGGCTCACCCCTCCACTTT
>NA|TRBJ1-2|13|TRBV19|NA
CASRATGRYGYTF
TGTGCCAGTAGAGCGACGGGTCGATATGGCTACACCTTC
>NA|TRBJ1-2|14|TRBV29-1|NA
CSVDLVGSIYGYTF
TGCAGCGTTGATCTAGTTGGGAGTATCTATGGCTACACCTTC
>NA|TRBJ1-4|12|TRBV4-1|once
CASSQDGAGLFF
TGCGCCAGCAGCCAAGATGGGGCCGGACTGTTTTTT
>TRBD1|TRBJ1-6|18|TRBV14|NA
CASSRSGQGASYNSPLHF
TGTGCCAGCAGCCGGTCGGGACAGGGGGCCTCCTATAATTCACCCCTCCACTTT
>NA|TRBJ2-1|15|TRBV30|NA
CAWAPGGGLVNEQFF
TGTGCCTGGGCCCCGGGAGGGGGCTTGGTCAATGAGCAGTTCTTC
>NA|TRBJ1-2|16|TRBV5-1|once
CASSGTRGVTNYGYTF
TGCGCCAGCAGCGGAACCCGGGGAGTTACTAACTATGGCTACACCTTC
>NA|TRBJ2-1|15|TRBV21-1|few
CASSRYRGSYNEQFF
TGTGCCAGCAGCAGATACAGGGGCTCCTACAATGAGCAGTTCTTC
>NA|TRBJ1-2|14|TRBV19|few
CASSMGQANYGYTF
TGTGCCAGTAGTATGGGCCAAGCTAACTATGGCTACACCTTC